These 25 T cell receptor beta chains were all obtained from the same sample, sequenced in a study of cytomegalovirus exposure and HLA in healthy donors. Researchers ran the PCR with 60 Vbeta and 13 Jbeta primers. Using immunoSEQ multiplex PCR, the repertoire was profiled, and TCRdb retains in-frame clones only, with some absent. The data show about 130,000 clones, more than 75% seen once. Sequenced sample: PBMCs. These receptors all come from a woman aged 25 to 39 in good health and CMV-seronegative.

This rearrangement joins TRBV6-6 to TRBJ1-3; D is possibly TRBD1 (6 bases). Deletions cut 6 bases from V and 0 bases from J, with 12 bases between. The CDR3 runs 15 residues. CDR1 is MNHNY, CDR2 SVGAGI, per germline (reference sequence). DNA of the CDR3: TGTGCCAGCAGACGTACAGGGAACTCTGGAAACACCATATATTTT. It yields the protein CASRRTGNSGNTIYF.

The CDR3 region has the DNA TGTGCCAGTAGTATGGGCAGGGAAAGGAGTCAGCCCCAGCATTTT. This gives the protein CASSMGRERSQPQHF. V gene TRBV19 combines with J gene TRBJ1-5; D perhaps matches TRBD1 (5 bases). V lost 3 bases to trimming and J lost 6 bases, with 15 bases between them. The germline V gene has CDR1 LNHDA and CDR2 SQIVND (reference sequence). The CDR3 totals 15 residues.

This clone was recorded only once. J is TRBJ2-5 and V is TRBV7-6; 7 positions match TRBD1. The length of the CDR3 is 15 residues. Germline CDR1 SGHVS, CDR2 FNYEAQ. J was trimmed by 4 bases and V by 1 base; bases with no gene match: 6. CDR3 protein: CASSLGTGKGETQYF. The CDR3 nucleotides read TGTGCCAGCAGCTTAGGGACAGGAAAGGGAGAGACCCAGTACTTC.

The chain links TRBV7-9 to TRBJ2-3; TRBD2 matches at 12 bases. This CDR3 has 13 residues. V was clipped by 11 bases and J by 5 bases; unmatched bases: 5. Germline CDR1 reads SEHNR; CDR2 reads FQNEAQ (reference sequence). The chain's CDR3 is CASQGLAGDTQYF. Written as DNA, the CDR3 is TGTGCCTCCCAGGGACTAGCGGGAGATACGCAGTATTTT.

This rearrangement joins TRBV6-5 to TRBJ2-7; 7 bases agree with TRBD1. The CDR3 totals 16 residues. From germline, CDR1 is MNHEY and CDR2 SVGAGI. With V trimmed by 0 bases and J by 3 bases, 8 bases remained unmatched. The CDR3 nucleotides are TGTGCCAGCAGTTACTCTTTTTCGGGACAGAACTACGAGCAGTACTTC. This gives the protein CASSYSFSGQNYEQYF.

This clone turned up a few times. The rearrangement uses TRBV10-3 and TRBJ1-1; D perhaps matches TRBD1 (6 bases). V was clipped by 5 bases and J by 1 base, with 14 bases between them. The CDR3 is 15 amino acids. Germline V lookup: CDR1 ENHRY, CDR2 SYGVKD. The CDR3 loop is CAISQRDTRNTEAFF. The CDR3 nucleotides read TGTGCCATCAGTCAACGGGACACTAGGAACACTGAAGCTTTCTTT.

The J gene is TRBJ1-2, the V gene TRBV29-1; D call uncertain. Trimming shortened V by 5 bases and J by 4 bases, and 8 bases separated the two germline ends. The germline V gene encodes CDR1 SQVTM and CDR2 ANQGSEA. The CDR3 runs 11 residues. The CDR3: CSVRGTYGYTF. In DNA, the CDR3 is TGCAGCGTTCGGGGTACCTATGGCTACACCTTC.

The table lists this clone with a count of one. The chain couples TRBV29-1 to TRBJ2-1, with D maybe TRBD1 (6 bases). The CDR3 loop spans 11 amino acids. Trimming removed 6 bases from V and 7 bases from J, with 10 bases in between. The germline V gene encodes CDR1 SQVTM and CDR2 ANQGSEA. The chain's CDR3 is CSVPQGNEQFF. The CDR3 nucleotides are TGCAGCGTGCCTCAGGGGAATGAGCAGTTCTTC.

CDR3 sequence (DNA): TGTGCCAGCAATATCCTAGGGGCGAGCAATCAGCCCCAGCATTTT. Translation gives CASNILGASNQPQHF. The chain uses TRBV6-1 and TRBJ1-5; possibly TRBD1 for D (5 bases). CDR1 is MNHNS and CDR2 is SASEGT in the germline V gene. There are 15 residues in the CDR3. Trimming took 7 bases from V and 1 from J, leaving 14 bases between them.

This chain uses TRBV4-2 with TRBJ1-4; a possible D gene is TRBD1 (6 bases). Deletions cut 1 base from V and 8 bases from J, with 14 bases between. The CDR3 sequence is 15 residues long. From germline, CDR1 is LGHNA and CDR2 YNFKEQ. This CDR3 reads CASSQGQDGGEKLFF. The CDR3 DNA follows: TGTGCCAGCAGCCAAGGACAGGACGGGGGGGAAAAACTGTTTTTT.

The genes are TRBV30 and TRBJ2-1; 10 bases are a match to TRBD1. The CDR3 consists of 13 residues. Germline CDR1 GTSNPN, CDR2 SVGIG (reference sequence). Unmatched junction bases numbered 2, after V lost 5 bases and J lost 4 bases. CDR3 region: CAWGQGVYNEQFF. DNA of the CDR3: TGTGCCTGGGGACAGGGGGTATACAATGAGCAGTTCTTC.

The gene calls are TRBV7-9 and TRBJ1-1, with TRBD1 identical over 10 bases. The CDR3 is 17 amino acids. Trimming cost V 5 bases and J 2 bases; bases outside gene matches: 11. Germline CDR1 reads SEHNR; CDR2 reads FQNEAQ (reference sequence). The CDR3 DNA reads as TGTGCCAGCAGCCGATTTGGGGGACAGGGGCCTAACACTGAAGCTTTCTTT. Protein product: CASSRFGGQGPNTEAFF.

In its sample, this clone was seen once. The V call is TRBV20-1, the J call TRBJ2-7; no firm D call. The CDR3 length is 11 residues. The V gene's germline CDR1 is DFQATT and CDR2 SNEGSKA (reference sequence). The V end lost 3 bases, the J end lost 3 bases, and 6 bases lay between the germline ends. CDR3 sequence reads: CSASLSYEQYF. Here the CDR3 DNA reads TGCAGTGCTAGCCTGAGCTACGAGCAGTACTTC.

V is TRBV7-3 and J is TRBJ2-2, with D tentatively TRBD1 (5 bases). CDR3 length: 13 residues. With 1 base removed from V and 5 bases from J, the gap between germline ends came to 5 bases. CDR1 SGHTA and CDR2 FQGTGA come from the germline V gene. The DNA for the CDR3 is TGTGCCAGCAGCTTAAGACAGACCGGGGAGCTGTTTTTT. This codes for CASSLRQTGELFF. The entire variable domain, with the rest obtained from reference TRBV7-3 and TRBJ2-2, is as follows: GAGVSQTPSNKVTEKGKYVELRCDPISGHTALYWYRQSLGQGPEFLIYFQGTGAADDSGLPNDRFFAVRPEGSVSTLKIQRTERGDSAVYLCASSLRQTGELFFGEGSRLTVL.

The rearrangement links TRBV7-2 to TRBJ1-1; tentative D call: TRBD1 (5 bases). In germline, CDR1 is SGHTA, CDR2 FQGNSA. Trimming took off 2 bases at V and 6 bases at J, with 16 bases between the two ends. The CDR3 consists of 15 residues. The CDR3 DNA follows: TGTGCCAGCAGCTTAATCGGGGGAAGCGAATCTGAAGCTTTCTTT. It translates to CASSLIGGSESEAFF.

This clone was seen only once. The genes are TRBV7-8 and TRBJ2-2; no clear D. V lost 5 bases to trimming and J lost 6 bases, with 16 bases between them. This CDR3 region has 15 residues. Germline loops: CDR1 SGHVS, CDR2 FQNEAQ. The CDR3 DNA follows: TGTGCCAGCAGCGTACCCAGATTGGGCCCCGGGGAGCTGTTTTTT. It codes for CASSVPRLGPGELFF.

V and J are TRBV9 and TRBJ2-5, with 10 bases that match TRBD2. The V gene's germline CDR1 is SGDLS and CDR2 YYNGEE. This CDR3 has 15 amino acids. The V gene end was trimmed by 0 bases and the J gene end by 4 bases; junction bases not matched to a gene: 3. This chain's CDR3 is CASSVGASGRETQYF. DNA of the CDR3: TGTGCCAGCAGCGTAGGGGCTAGCGGGAGAGAGACCCAGTACTTC.

V is TRBV4-3 and J is TRBJ2-1, with D hard to call. The V end lost 2 bases, the J end lost 11 bases, and 16 bases lay between the germline ends. The CDR3 covers 14 residues. Germline CDR1 and CDR2: LGHNA and YSLEER. The CDR3 reads CASSQSSGTTKQFF. The CDR3, as DNA: TGCGCCAGCAGCCAATCCAGTGGAACTACCAAGCAGTTCTTC.

The rearrangement joins TRBV27 to TRBJ2-6; tentative D call: TRBD1 (5 bases). Germline assignment: CDR1 MNHEY and CDR2 SMNVEV (reference sequence). This CDR3 is built from 17 residues. The V gene lost 1 base and the J gene lost 0 bases, with 10 bases spanning the gap. In nucleotides, the CDR3 is TGTGCCAGCAGTTTATTCTCTGGGGCCTCTGGGGCCAACGTCCTGACTTTC. Amino acids: CASSLFSGASGANVLTF.

V is TRBV18 and J is TRBJ2-7, with D perhaps TRBD1 (5 bases). This CDR3 comprises 13 residues. V was trimmed by 4 bases and J by 3 bases, leaving 10 bases between them. Germline CDR1 is KGHSH and CDR2 is LQKENI. CDR3 protein: CASSLGRDYEQYF. The CDR3 bases are TGTGCCAGCTCACTGGGCAGGGACTACGAGCAGTACTTC. Drawing the rest from reference TRBV18 and TRBJ2-7, the complete variable domain is NAGVMQNPRHLVRRRGQEARLRCSPMKGHSHVYWYRQLPEEGLKFMVYLQKENIIDESGMPKERFSAEFPKEGPSILRIQQVVRGDSAAYFCASSLGRDYEQYFGPGTRLTVT.

CDR3 coding DNA: TGTGCCAGCAGCCCAGGGGGCGGGAAGGCGGGACCCGCAGATACGCAGTATTTT. Residues: CASSPGGGKAGPADTQYF. V is TRBV11-3 and J is TRBJ2-3; 8 bases line up with TRBD1. This CDR3 contains 18 residues. CDR1 and CDR2 (germline): SGHNT, YENEEA. V lost 5 bases, J lost 4 bases, and 17 bases stayed unmatched.

V is TRBV19 and J is TRBJ1-3; perhaps TRBD1 as D (5 bases). The CDR3 has 15 residues. V gave up 7 bases and J gave up 0 bases, with 13 bases separating them. The germline CDR1 and CDR2 sequences are LNHDA and SQIVND (reference sequence). CDR3 nucleotide sequence: TGTGCCAGTACGGGACTGATCCTCTCTGGAAACACCATATATTTT. Protein: CASTGLILSGNTIYF.

The chain couples TRBV13 to TRBJ2-1; 9 nucleotides agree with TRBD2. The CDR3 runs 16 residues. Germline-derived CDR1 and CDR2 are PRHDT and FYEKMQ (reference sequence). V lost 2 bases to trimming and J lost 8 bases; unmatched junction nucleotides: 10. CDR3 region: CASSLRGSGRSDEQFF. The CDR3 DNA is TGTGCCAGCAGCTTAAGGGGTAGCGGGAGATCGGATGAGCAGTTCTTC.

About this clone: At one end, the junction sequence differs from germline, possibly due to a read error. CDR3 nucleotide sequence: TGTGCCATAAGTGCAGGGTTCGAGACCCAGTACTTC. Protein sequence: CAISAGFETQYF. This chain links TRBV10-3 with TRBJ2-5, with D perhaps matching TRBD1 (5 bases). CDR3 length: 12 residues. Per the germline V gene, CDR1 is ENHRY and CDR2 is SYGVKD.

The chain employs TRBV9 and TRBJ2-1; 9 bases are a match to TRBD1. J was trimmed by 0 bases and V by 2 bases; bases with no gene match: 0. There are 15 residues in the CDR3. Germline V gives CDR1 SGDLS, CDR2 YYNGEE. The CDR3 protein is CASSVTGGSYNEQFF. In DNA, the CDR3 is TGTGCCAGCAGCGTGACAGGGGGCTCCTACAATGAGCAGTTCTTC. Filled out from reference TRBV9 and TRBJ2-1, the complete variable domain reads DSGVTQTPKHLITATGQRVTLRCSPRSGDLSVYWYQQSLDQGLQFLIQYYNGEERAKGNILERFSAQQFPDLHSELNLSSLELGDSALYFCASSVTGGSYNEQFFGPGTRLTVL.